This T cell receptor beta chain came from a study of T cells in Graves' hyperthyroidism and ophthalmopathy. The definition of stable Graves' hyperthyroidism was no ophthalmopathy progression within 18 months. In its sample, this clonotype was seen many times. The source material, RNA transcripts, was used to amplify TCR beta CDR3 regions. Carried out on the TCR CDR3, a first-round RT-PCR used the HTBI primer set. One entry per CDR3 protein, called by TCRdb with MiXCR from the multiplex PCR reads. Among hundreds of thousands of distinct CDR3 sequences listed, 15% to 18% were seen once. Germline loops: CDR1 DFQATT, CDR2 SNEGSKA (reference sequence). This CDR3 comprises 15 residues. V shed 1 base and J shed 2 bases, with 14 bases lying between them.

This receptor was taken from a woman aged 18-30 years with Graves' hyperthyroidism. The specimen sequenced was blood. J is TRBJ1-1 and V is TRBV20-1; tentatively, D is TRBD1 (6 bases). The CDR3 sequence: CSARAVQGLNTEAFF. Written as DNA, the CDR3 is TGCAGTGCTAGAGCCGTACAGGGCTTAAACACTGAAGCTTTCTTT.